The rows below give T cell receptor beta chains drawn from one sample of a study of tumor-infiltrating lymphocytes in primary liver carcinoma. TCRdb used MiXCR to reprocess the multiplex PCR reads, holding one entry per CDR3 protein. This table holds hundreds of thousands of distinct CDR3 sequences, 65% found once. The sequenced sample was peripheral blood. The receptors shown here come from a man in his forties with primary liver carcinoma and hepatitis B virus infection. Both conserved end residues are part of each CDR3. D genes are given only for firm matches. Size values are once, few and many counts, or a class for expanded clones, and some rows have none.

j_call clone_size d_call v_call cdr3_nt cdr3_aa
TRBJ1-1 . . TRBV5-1 TGCGCCAGCACCTACCATGGGGTGTCCACCGAAGCTTTCTTT CASTYHGVSTEAFF
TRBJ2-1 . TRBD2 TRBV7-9 TGTGTCAGCAGCTTAGCGCGGGAGGGCCGGAATGAGCAGTTCTTC CVSSLAREGRNEQFF
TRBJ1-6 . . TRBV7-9 TGTGCCAGCAGGGGCGTGAATGAATCACCCCTCCACTTT CASRGVNESPLHF
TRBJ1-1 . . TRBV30 TGTGCCTGTAATACGGGGAGAGCTGAAGCTTTCTTT CACNTGRAEAFF
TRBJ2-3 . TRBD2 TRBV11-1 TGTGCCAACAGCTTAGAGCTAGCGGGAGATACGCAGTATTTT CANSLELAGDTQYF
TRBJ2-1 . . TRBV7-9 TGTGCCAGCAGCTCGGGGACCTCCTACAATGAGCAGTTCTTC CASSSGTSYNEQFF
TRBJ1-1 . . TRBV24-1 TGTGCCACCAGGGCAGGGGAGACTGAAGCTTTCTTT CATRAGETEAFF
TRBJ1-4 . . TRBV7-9 TGTGCCAGCAGATACTCGGGGTGGTCTAATGAAAAACTGTTTTTT CASRYSGWSNEKLFF
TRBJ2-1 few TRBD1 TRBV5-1 TGCGCCAGCAGCTTGGTAGGGGGCACCTACAATGAGCAGTTCTTC CASSLVGGTYNEQFF
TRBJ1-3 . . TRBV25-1 TGTGCCAGCAGTGAATCCTCTGGAAACACCATATATTTT CASSESSGNTIYF
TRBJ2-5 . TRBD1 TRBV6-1 TGTGCCAGCAGTTATCAGGGGGCAGAGACCCAGTACTTC CASSYQGAETQYF
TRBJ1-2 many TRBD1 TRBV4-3 TGCGCCAGCAGCCAACCCGGGACAGGGAATGGCTACACCTTC CASSQPGTGNGYTF
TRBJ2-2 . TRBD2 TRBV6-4 TGTGCCAGCAGTGATGCCGGGACTACAAACACCGGGGAGCTGTTTTTT CASSDAGTTNTGELFF
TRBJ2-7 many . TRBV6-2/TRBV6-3 TGTGCCAGCAGTTACGACTTGGGTGGTTACTACGAGCAGTACTTC CASSYDLGGYYEQYF
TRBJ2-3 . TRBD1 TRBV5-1 TGCGCCAGCAGCCTTTCCCTGACAGGGGTGGCAGATACGCAGTATTTT CASSLSLTGVADTQYF
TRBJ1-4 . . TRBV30 TGTGCCTGGAGTAGCAGACCTCGAGAAAAACTGTTTTTT CAWSSRPREKLFF
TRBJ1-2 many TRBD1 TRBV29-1 TGCAGCGGCGGGACAGTGAACTATGGCTACACCTTC CSGGTVNYGYTF
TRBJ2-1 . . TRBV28 TGTGCCAGGAGTTTAGGGGCCCCAGCTGAGCAGTTCTTC CARSLGAPAEQFF
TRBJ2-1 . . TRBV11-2 TGTGCCAGCAGCGATATCGGGTGGGCAGCAAATGAGCAGTTCTTC CASSDIGWAANEQFF
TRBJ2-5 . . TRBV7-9 TGTGCCAGCAGCCGCGGGTGGGTGGAGGAGACCCAATACTTC CASSRGWVEETQYF
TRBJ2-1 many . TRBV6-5 TGTGCCAGCAGTTTAGATGGGGGGCAGGGACTTTCTTACAATGAGCAGTTCTTC CASSLDGGQGLSYNEQFF
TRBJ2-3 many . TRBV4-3 TGCGCCAGCAGCCAGCGGCTGGCCCGTAGCACAGATACGCAGTATTTT CASSQRLARSTDTQYF
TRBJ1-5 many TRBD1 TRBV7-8 TGTGCCAGCAGCTCGCGAGGGGGCAGTCAGCCCCAGCATTTT CASSSRGGSQPQHF
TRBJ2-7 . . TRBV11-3 TGTGCCAGCGGCTCAGACATGGGTAGCGAGCAGTACTTC CASGSDMGSEQYF
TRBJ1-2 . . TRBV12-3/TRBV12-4 TGTGCCAGCAGTTCGCAGGACTATGGCTACACCTTC CASSSQDYGYTF
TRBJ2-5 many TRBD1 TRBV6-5 TGTGCCAGCAGTCAAGGACAGGGCCAAGAGACCCAGTACTTC CASSQGQGQETQYF
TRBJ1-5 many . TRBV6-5 TGTGCCAGCAGCCGGGGGAATGGCAATCAGCCCCAGCATTTT CASSRGNGNQPQHF
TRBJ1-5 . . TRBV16 TGTGCCAGCAGCCAGACCTCGGTAGGGCAGCCCCAGCATTTT CASSQTSVGQPQHF
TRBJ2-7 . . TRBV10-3 TGTGCCATCAGTGACGGCAGGGCAGACGAGCAGCACTTC CAISDGRADEQHF
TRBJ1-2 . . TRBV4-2 TGTGCCGGCAGCCAAGATGGGCGTATAAGGGGTGGCTACACCTTC CAGSQDGRIRGGYTF
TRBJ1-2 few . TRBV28 TGTGCCAGCAGTTTATGGGCGGATCTGGGCTACACCTTC CASSLWADLGYTF
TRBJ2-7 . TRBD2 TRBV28 TGTGCCAGCAGGATTACGATAGCGGGAGGAAACAACTACGAGCAGTACTTC CASRITIAGGNNYEQYF
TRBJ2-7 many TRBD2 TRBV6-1 TGTGCCAGCAGTGGTGGGTTGACTAGCGGGGGGTCCTACGAGCAGTACTTC CASSGGLTSGGSYEQYF